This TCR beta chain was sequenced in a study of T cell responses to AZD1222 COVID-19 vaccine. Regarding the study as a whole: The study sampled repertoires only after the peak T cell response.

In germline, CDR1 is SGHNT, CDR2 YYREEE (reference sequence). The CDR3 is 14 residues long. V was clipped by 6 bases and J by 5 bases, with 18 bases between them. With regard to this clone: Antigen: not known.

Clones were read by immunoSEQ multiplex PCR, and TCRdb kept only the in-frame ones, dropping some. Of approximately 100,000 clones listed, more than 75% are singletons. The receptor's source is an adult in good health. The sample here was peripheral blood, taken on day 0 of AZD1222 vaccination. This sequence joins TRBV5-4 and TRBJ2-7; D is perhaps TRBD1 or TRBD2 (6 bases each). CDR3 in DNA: TGTGCCAGCACCCTACCCAACAGGGAGGACGAGCAGTACTTC. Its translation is CASTLPNREDEQYF.